This is a list of T cell receptor beta chains from one sample in a study of cytomegalovirus exposure and HLA in healthy donors. Assay used: immunoSEQ multiplex PCR; TCRdb lists only in-frame clones, some missing. The sample records about 200,000 clones, approximately 80% being singletons. The sequencing input was PBMCs. The receptors come from a man aged 25-40 years in good health and CMV-seronegative. CDR3s include the opening cysteine and the closing phenylalanine or tryptophan. The D gene is left open where the match is weak. The size of a clone is reported for some rows only, either as once, few or many, or as a class for expanded clones.

V	size	length	D	J	CDR3	DNA
TRBV18	.	14	.	TRBJ1-6	CASSPSFDNSPLHF	TGTGCCAGCTCCCCTTCTTTTGATAATTCACCCCTCCACTTT
TRBV5-5	.	14	.	TRBJ1-5	CASSHTVNNQPQHF	TGTGCCAGCAGCCACACCGTTAACAATCAGCCCCAGCATTTT
TRBV28	few	14	.	TRBJ1-1	CASSSVALNTEAFF	TGTGCCAGCAGTTCAGTGGCCCTGAACACTGAAGCTTTCTTT
TRBV2	.	15	TRBD2	TRBJ2-2	CASSLLAGESGELFF	TGTGCCAGCAGTCTACTAGCGGGGGAATCCGGGGAGCTGTTTTTT
TRBV9	.	14	.	TRBJ2-1	CASSVGGALDEQFF	TGTGCCAGCAGCGTAGGGGGAGCCCTAGATGAGCAGTTCTTC
TRBV4-1	many	15	.	TRBJ1-2	CASSQKESGVYGYTF	TGCGCCAGCAGCCAAAAGGAGTCAGGGGTCTATGGCTACACCTTC
TRBV7-6	few	15	.	TRBJ2-7	CASSLVQDSSYEQYF	TGTGCCAGCAGCTTAGTACAGGACAGCTCCTACGAGCAGTACTTC
TRBV18	.	16	TRBD1	TRBJ1-1	CASSQTGQGKGTEAFF	TGTGCCAGCTCCCAAACCGGACAGGGGAAGGGCACTGAAGCTTTCTTT
TRBV11-2	.	14	.	TRBJ2-3	CASSLGVKTDTQYF	TGTGCCAGCAGCTTAGGAGTTAAAACAGATACGCAGTATTTT
TRBV27	.	13	.	TRBJ2-1	CASRRGSYNEQFF	TGTGCCAGCAGGCGGGGCTCCTACAATGAGCAGTTCTTC
TRBV5-6	once	16	.	TRBJ2-1	CASSGLGLSSYNEQFF	TGTGCCAGCAGCGGTCTGGGGCTAAGCTCCTACAATGAGCAGTTCTTC
TRBV29-1	.	13	.	TRBJ1-4	CSVSTGANEKLFF	TGCAGCGTGTCCACCGGGGCTAATGAAAAACTGTTTTTT
TRBV29-1	.	14	.	TRBJ2-7	CSVEVPSSSYEQYF	TGCAGCGTTGAAGTGCCCTCTAGCTCCTACGAGCAGTACTTC
TRBV27	few	13	.	TRBJ2-1	CASSPRVYNEQFF	TGTGCCAGCAGTCCCCGGGTATACAATGAGCAGTTCTTC
TRBV27	.	14	TRBD2	TRBJ2-1	CASSLAGGYNEQFF	TGTGCCAGCAGTTTAGCGGGGGGGTACAATGAGCAGTTCTTC
TRBV5-8	.	14	.	TRBJ1-3	CASSLEGRAGTIYF	TGTGCCAGCAGCTTGGAAGGCAGGGCAGGCACCATATATTTT
TRBV11-2	.	13	.	TRBJ1-2	CASSSWGDYGYTF	TGTGCCAGCAGCTCGTGGGGCGACTATGGCTACACCTTC
TRBV7-2	.	16	TRBD1	TRBJ2-2	CASSYRTGGGTGELFF	TGTGCCAGCAGCTATAGAACAGGGGGCGGAACCGGGGAGCTGTTTTTT
TRBV27	.	13	.	TRBJ1-6	CASSFRGESPLHF	TGTGCCAGCAGTTTCCGCGGGGAATCACCCCTCCACTTT
TRBV11-2	.	15	.	TRBJ2-5	CASSHGAGDEETQYF	TGTGCCAGCAGCCATGGGGCAGGGGACGAAGAGACCCAGTACTTC
TRBV7-9	.	15	TRBD1	TRBJ1-4	CASSFGQGVNEKLFF	TGTGCCAGCAGCTTTGGGCAGGGGGTTAATGAAAAACTGTTTTTT
TRBV5-4	.	14	.	TRBJ1-2	CASSLAWGDYGYTF	TGTGCCAGCAGTCTCGCCTGGGGAGACTATGGCTACACCTTC
TRBV6-5	.	11	.	TRBJ2-7	CASSRGYEQYF	TGTGCCAGCAGCAGGGGATACGAGCAGTACTTC
TRBV5-1	few	13	.	TRBJ1-2	CASSLPANYGYTF	TGCGCCAGCAGCTTGCCAGCTAACTATGGCTACACCTTC
TRBV4-2	.	15	.	TRBJ1-5	CASSQGSQGLWPQHF	TGTGCCAGCAGCCAAGGTTCGCAGGGGTTATGGCCCCAGCATTTT
TRBV5-1	.	15	TRBD1	TRBJ2-7	CASSLDDRGSYEQYF	TGCGCCAGCAGCTTGGACGACAGGGGCTCCTACGAGCAGTACTTC
TRBV7-8	.	15	TRBD1	TRBJ1-2	CASSLAAGGGGGYTF	TGTGCCAGCAGCTTAGCTGCAGGGGGCGGGGGTGGCTACACCTTC
TRBV4-2	.	14	.	TRBJ2-1	CASSQGSSRDEQFF	TGTGCCAGCAGCCAAGGCAGCAGTCGGGATGAGCAGTTCTTC